The 19 T cell receptor beta chains listed next were all sequenced from one sample in a study of blood T cells in healthy people across ages. It was with a sample-barcoded 5' primer and a J-beta primer mix that a second PCR of about 6 to 11 cycles was run. Via MiXCR, TCRdb re-called the 5' RACE reads, giving one row per CDR3 protein. The data hold around 1,500,000 distinct CDR3 sequences, with 25% to 30% observed a single time. Sequencing was performed on blood. These receptor sequences come from a woman aged 25 to 39 in good health.

Points on this clonotype: A read error may be the cause here, since a much bigger clone is one base away. This rearrangement joins TRBV5-6 to TRBJ1-2; perhaps TRBD1 as D (6 bases). Germline CDR1 SGHDT, CDR2 YYEEEE. The CDR3 has 14 amino acids. The CDR3 reads CATSAGGQSYGYTF. In DNA form, the CDR3 reads TGTGCAACATCCGCCGGGGGGCAGAGCTATGGCTACACCTTC. The variable domain in full, with the rest retrieved from reference TRBV5-6 and TRBJ1-2, is DAGVTQSPTHLIKTRGQQVTLRCSPKSGHDTVSWYQQALGQGPQFIFQYYEEEERQRGNFPDRFSGHQFPNYSSELNVNALLLGDSALYLCATSAGGQSYGYTFGSGTRLTVV.

The chain is built from TRBV5-1 and TRBJ2-5, with TRBD1 matching over 9 bases. The germline V gene has CDR1 SGHRS and CDR2 YFSETQ. The CDR3 spans 13 residues. J gave up 5 bases and V 4 bases, and 3 bases lay outside the gene matches. The CDR3 here is CASSTGGYETQYF. The CDR3, as DNA: TGCGCCAGCAGCACAGGGGGCTATGAGACCCAGTACTTC.

The rearrangement uses TRBV7-6 and TRBJ1-6, with D unclear. V was shortened by 5 bases and J by 7 bases, with 9 bases between the two germline ends. CDR3 length: 13 residues. Germline loops: CDR1 SGHVS, CDR2 FNYEAQ. Written as DNA, the CDR3 is TGTGCCAGCAGCCTGGACGAAAATTCACCCCTCCACTTT. The encoded protein is CASSLDENSPLHF.

Comments on this clonotype: A read error may explain this, as a much larger clone is one base away. The chain links TRBV12-3 or TRBV12-4 to TRBJ2-1; 8 nucleotides match TRBD1. This CDR3 is 13 amino acids long. V trimming: 7 bases; J trimming: 11 bases; junction bases outside the gene matches: 10. DNA of the CDR3: TGTGCCAGCACCCTGGACAGGGCGGACAAGCAGTTCTTC. This encodes CASTLDRADKQFF.

A word on this clonotype: Being one base from a much bigger clone, this may be a read error. The rearrangement uses TRBV7-6 and TRBJ2-5; D is unresolved. The J call may be wrong; the DNA end is better matched by TRBJ2-7. The CDR3 spans 14 residues. Germline assignment: CDR1 SGHVS and CDR2 FNYEAQ. This chain's CDR3 is CASSSRLGLYEQYF. DNA for the CDR3: TGTGCCAGCAGCTCCAGGCTGGGTTTGTACGAGCAGTACTTC.

This clonotype was seen a few times. The CDR3 nucleotides are TGTGCCAGCAGGCCTCGTCCGTCTTTATACAATGAGCAGTTCTTC. Protein: CASRPRPSLYNEQFF. The chain joins TRBV27 to TRBJ2-1; D unclear. Germline V gene sequence: CDR1 MNHEY, CDR2 SMNVEV (reference sequence). V was shortened by 6 bases and J by 4 bases, with 16 bases between the two germline ends. This CDR3 spans 15 amino acids.

The chain couples TRBV5-5 to TRBJ1-2; TRBD1 might be the D (5 bases). V shed 4 bases and J shed 2 bases, with 15 bases lying between them. The CDR3 length is 15 residues. Germline CDR1 is SGHKS and CDR2 is YYEKEE (reference sequence). CDR3 protein: CASSAGGRQNYGYTF. DNA for the CDR3: TGTGCCAGCAGCGCGGGGGGGAGACAGAACTATGGCTACACCTTC.

V gene TRBV29-1 combines with J gene TRBJ1-5; unclear D gene. Looked up from germline, CDR1 is SQVTM and CDR2 is ANQGSEA. The V end was cut by 4 bases, the J end by 0 bases, with 10 bases between. This CDR3 comprises 14 residues. In DNA form, the CDR3 reads TGCAGCGTTGGGGGAGGGAATAGCAATCAGCCCCAGCATTTT. Residues: CSVGGGNSNQPQHF.

This clonotype was seen more than once but under ten times. V and J are TRBV12-3 or TRBV12-4 and TRBJ2-3; tentative D call: TRBD2 (7 bases). The CDR3 has 14 residues. Trimming removed 5 bases at V and 5 bases at J, with 14 bases between. The DNA for the CDR3 is TGTGCCAGCAGTGAATCGGGGGGCGTAGATACGCAGTATTTT. This encodes CASSESGGVDTQYF.

This clonotype was counted only a few times. This chain links TRBV12-3 or TRBV12-4 with TRBJ2-5; 9 bases align to TRBD2. V lost 4 bases to trimming and J lost 5 bases; unmatched junction nucleotides: 11. The CDR3 is made up of 16 amino acids. The CDR3 protein is CASSSGSSGVWETQYF. The CDR3 bases are TGTGCCAGCAGTTCTGGTTCTAGCGGGGTTTGGGAGACCCAGTACTTC.

This clonotype has ten or more counts. The V and J genes are TRBV29-1 and TRBJ2-5; TRBD1 might be the D (6 bases). Germline V CDR1 and CDR2: SQVTM, ANQGSEA. V lost 2 bases, J lost 5 bases, and 9 bases lay in between. The CDR3 has 12 residues. CDR3 residues: CSVEQGWETQYF. The CDR3 DNA is TGCAGCGTTGAACAGGGGTGGGAGACCCAGTACTTC.

The chain joins TRBV6-5 to TRBJ2-1; 9 bases match TRBD1. The V gene's germline CDR1 is MNHEY and CDR2 SVGAGI. The CDR3 is made up of 14 amino acids. With V trimmed by 6 bases and J by 8 bases, 8 bases remained unmatched. The CDR3 sequence: CASSEAQGADEQFF. The CDR3 nucleotides read TGTGCCAGCAGCGAAGCACAGGGGGCGGATGAGCAGTTCTTC.

This clonotype was detected ten times or more. The gene calls are TRBV6-6 and TRBJ1-2; tentatively, D is TRBD1 (6 bases). Germline-derived CDR1 and CDR2 are MNHNY and SVGAGI (reference sequence). The CDR3 totals 14 residues. V was shortened by 2 bases and J by 8 bases, with 15 bases between the two germline ends. The CDR3 loop is CASSYQNREGGYTF. CDR3 in DNA: TGTGCCAGCAGTTACCAGAACAGGGAGGGCGGCTACACCTTC.

The genes are TRBV20-1 and TRBJ2-6; 7 bases are shared with TRBD1. After removal of 3 bases from V and 0 bases from J, the junction contained 8 bases not matched to a gene. Germline CDR1 DFQATT, CDR2 SNEGSKA (reference sequence). The CDR3 length is 17 residues. The CDR3 here is CSASRDSIYSGANVLTF. The CDR3 DNA reads TGCAGTGCTAGTCGGGACAGCATTTACTCTGGGGCCAACGTCCTGACTTTC.

In this sample, this clonotype turned up a few times. J is TRBJ2-1 and V is TRBV6-1; possible D gene TRBD2, 7 bases. V lost 11 bases to trimming and J lost 2 bases, with 19 bases between them. CDR1 is MNHNS, CDR2 SASEGT, per germline. This CDR3 comprises 15 residues. The CDR3 loop is CAGGLPGGTYNEQFF. CDR3 DNA sequence: TGTGCCGGGGGGCTTCCGGGAGGCACCTACAATGAGCAGTTCTTC.

This clonotype was seen only once. The junction does not match germline at one end; this may be a read error. The V and J genes are TRBV3-1 and TRBJ2-2, with a tentative D call TRBD2 (5 bases). The CDR3 contains 13 residues. Looked up from germline, CDR1 is LGHDT and CDR2 is YNNKEL (reference sequence). This CDR3 is CASSQTTTGDLFF. In DNA, the CDR3 is TGTGCCAGCAGCCAGACGACGACCGGGGATCTGTTTTTT.

The chain uses TRBV7-2 and TRBJ2-2; D gene ambiguous. CDR3 length: 15 residues. V shed 0 bases and J shed 4 bases, with 9 bases lying between them. Germline V gene data show CDR1 as SGHTA and CDR2 as FQGNSA. CDR3 amino acids: CASSLAGMGTGELFF. The CDR3 bases are TGTGCCAGCAGCTTAGCAGGAATGGGCACCGGGGAGCTGTTTTTT.

This chain connects TRBV4-2 to TRBJ2-1, with TRBD2 as a possible D gene (6 bases). Germline CDR1 and CDR2: LGHNA and YNFKEQ. Trimming removed 4 bases at V and 0 bases at J, with 10 bases between. The CDR3 has 15 amino acids. The DNA for the CDR3 is TGTGCCAGCAGCCGGGGGGACGGCTCCTACAATGAGCAGTTCTTC. Amino acid sequence: CASSRGDGSYNEQFF.

This rearrangement joins TRBV7-3 to TRBJ1-3; 8 bases map to TRBD1. The germline gives CDR1 SGHTA, CDR2 FQGTGA. The J segment lost 6 bases and the V segment lost 5 bases, leaving 6 bases of the junction unmatched. This CDR3 region has 14 residues. CDR3 sequence reads: CASSRGQEINTIYF. CDR3 sequence (DNA): TGTGCCAGCAGCCGGGGACAGGAGATAAACACCATATATTTT.